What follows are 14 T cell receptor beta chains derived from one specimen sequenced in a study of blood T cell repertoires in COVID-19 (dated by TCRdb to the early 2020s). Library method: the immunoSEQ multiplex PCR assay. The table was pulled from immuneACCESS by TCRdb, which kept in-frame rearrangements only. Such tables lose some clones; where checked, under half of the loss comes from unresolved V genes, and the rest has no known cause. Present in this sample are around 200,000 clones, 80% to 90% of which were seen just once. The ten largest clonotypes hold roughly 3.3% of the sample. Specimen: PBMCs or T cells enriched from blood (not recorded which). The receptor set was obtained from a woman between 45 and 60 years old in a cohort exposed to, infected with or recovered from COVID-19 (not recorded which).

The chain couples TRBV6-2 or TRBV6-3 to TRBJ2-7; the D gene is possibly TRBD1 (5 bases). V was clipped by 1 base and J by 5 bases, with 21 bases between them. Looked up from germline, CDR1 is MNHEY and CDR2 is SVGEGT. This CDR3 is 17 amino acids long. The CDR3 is CASSYYSLPINRNEQYF. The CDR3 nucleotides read TGTGCCAGCAGTTACTACTCTCTACCCATCAACAGGAACGAGCAGTACTTC.

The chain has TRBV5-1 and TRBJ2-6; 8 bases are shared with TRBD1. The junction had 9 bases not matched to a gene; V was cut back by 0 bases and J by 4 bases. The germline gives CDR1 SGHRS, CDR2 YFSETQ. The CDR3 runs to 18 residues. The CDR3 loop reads CASSLGDRPSGGANVLTF. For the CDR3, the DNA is TGCGCCAGCAGCTTGGGGGACAGGCCCTCAGGGGGGGCCAACGTCCTGACTTTC. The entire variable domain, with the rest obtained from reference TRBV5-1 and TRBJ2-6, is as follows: KAGVTQTPRYLIKTRGQQVTLSCSPISGHRSVSWYQQTPGQGLQFLFEYFSETQRNKGNFPGRFSGRQFSNSRSEMNVSTLELGDSALYLCASSLGDRPSGGANVLTFGAGSRLTVL.

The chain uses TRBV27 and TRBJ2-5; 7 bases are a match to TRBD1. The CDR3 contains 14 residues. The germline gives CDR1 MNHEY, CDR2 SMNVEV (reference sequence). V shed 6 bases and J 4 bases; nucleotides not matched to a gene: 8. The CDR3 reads CASRPEGAGETQYF. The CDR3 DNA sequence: TGTGCCAGCAGGCCTGAGGGGGCAGGAGAGACCCAGTACTTC.

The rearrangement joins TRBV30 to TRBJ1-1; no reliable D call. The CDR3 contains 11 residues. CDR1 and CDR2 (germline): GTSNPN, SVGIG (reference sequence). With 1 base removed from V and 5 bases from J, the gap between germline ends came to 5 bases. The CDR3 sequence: CAWSGETEAFF. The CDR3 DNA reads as TGTGCCTGGAGTGGGGAGACTGAAGCTTTCTTT.

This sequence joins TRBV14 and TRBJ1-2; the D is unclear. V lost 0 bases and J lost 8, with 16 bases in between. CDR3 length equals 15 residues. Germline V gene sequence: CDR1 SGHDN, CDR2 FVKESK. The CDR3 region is CASSQDLAAPFGYTF. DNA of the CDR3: TGTGCCAGCAGCCAAGATCTGGCGGCTCCGTTCGGCTACACCTTC.

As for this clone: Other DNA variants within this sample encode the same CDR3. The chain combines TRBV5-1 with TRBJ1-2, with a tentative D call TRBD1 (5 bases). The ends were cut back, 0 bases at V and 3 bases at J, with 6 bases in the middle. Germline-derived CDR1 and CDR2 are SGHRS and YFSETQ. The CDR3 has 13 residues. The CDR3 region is CASSLEGDYGYTF. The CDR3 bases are TGCGCCAGCAGCTTGGAAGGGGACTATGGCTACACCTTC.

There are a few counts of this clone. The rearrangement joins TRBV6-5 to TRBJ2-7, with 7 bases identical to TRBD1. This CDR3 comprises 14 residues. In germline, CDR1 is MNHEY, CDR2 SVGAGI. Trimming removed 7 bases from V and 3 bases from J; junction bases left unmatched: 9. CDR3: CASNWEQGSYEQYF. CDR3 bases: TGTGCCAGCAATTGGGAACAGGGGAGCTACGAGCAGTACTTC.

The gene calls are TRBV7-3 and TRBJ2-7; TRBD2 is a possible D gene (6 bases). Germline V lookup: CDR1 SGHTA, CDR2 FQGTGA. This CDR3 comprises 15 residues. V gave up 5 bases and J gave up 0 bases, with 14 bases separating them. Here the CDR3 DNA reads TGTGCCAGCAGCGTCCGCGGGGACGGCTCCTACGAGCAGTACTTC. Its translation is CASSVRGDGSYEQYF.

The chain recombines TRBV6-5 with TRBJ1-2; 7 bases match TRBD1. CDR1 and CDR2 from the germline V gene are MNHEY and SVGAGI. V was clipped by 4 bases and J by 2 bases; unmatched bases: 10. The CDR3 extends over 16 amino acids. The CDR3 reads CASSFYTGQINYGYTF. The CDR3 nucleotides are TGTGCCAGCAGTTTCTACACGGGACAGATAAACTATGGCTACACCTTC.

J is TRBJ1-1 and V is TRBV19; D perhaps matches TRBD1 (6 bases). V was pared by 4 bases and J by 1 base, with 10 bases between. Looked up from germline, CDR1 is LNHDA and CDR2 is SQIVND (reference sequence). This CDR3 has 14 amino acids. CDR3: CASSKGQKNTEAFF. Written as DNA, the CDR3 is TGTGCCAGTAGTAAAGGACAGAAGAACACTGAAGCTTTCTTT.

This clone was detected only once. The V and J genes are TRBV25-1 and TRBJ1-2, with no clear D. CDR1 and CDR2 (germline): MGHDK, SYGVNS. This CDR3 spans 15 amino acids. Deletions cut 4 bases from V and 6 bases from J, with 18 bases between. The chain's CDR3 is CASSGLGLSVHGYTF. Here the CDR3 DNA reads TGTGCCAGCAGTGGCTTGGGTCTGAGCGTTCATGGCTACACCTTC.

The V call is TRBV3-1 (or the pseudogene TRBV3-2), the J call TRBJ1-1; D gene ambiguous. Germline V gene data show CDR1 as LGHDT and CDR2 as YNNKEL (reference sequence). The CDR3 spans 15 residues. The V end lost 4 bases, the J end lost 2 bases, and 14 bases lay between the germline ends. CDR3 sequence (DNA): TGTGCCAGCAGCCCGGAGGAGGAGGGAAACACTGAAGCTTTCTTT. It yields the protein CASSPEEEGNTEAFF.

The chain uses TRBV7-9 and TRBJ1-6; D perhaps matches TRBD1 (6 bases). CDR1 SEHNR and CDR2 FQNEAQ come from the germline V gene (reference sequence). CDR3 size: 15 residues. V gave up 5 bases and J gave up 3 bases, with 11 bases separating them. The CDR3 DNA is TGTGCCAGCAGCCCCAACAGGGTCTATAATTCACCCCTCCACTTT. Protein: CASSPNRVYNSPLHF. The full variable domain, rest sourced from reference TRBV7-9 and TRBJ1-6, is DTGVSQNPRHKITKRGQNVTFRCDPISEHNRLYWYRQTLGQGPEFLTYFQNEAQLEKSRLLSDRFSAERPKGSFSTLEIQRTEQGDSAMYLCASSPNRVYNSPLHFGNGTRLTVT.

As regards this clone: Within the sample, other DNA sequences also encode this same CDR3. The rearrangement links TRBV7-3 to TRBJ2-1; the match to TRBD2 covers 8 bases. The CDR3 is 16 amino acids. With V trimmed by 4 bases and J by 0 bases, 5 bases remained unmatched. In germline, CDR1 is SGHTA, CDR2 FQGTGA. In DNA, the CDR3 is TGTGCCAGCAGCTCCAAGCGGGGGAGCTCCTACAATGAGCAGTTCTTC. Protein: CASSSKRGSSYNEQFF.